The clone carrying this T cell receptor beta chain turned up a few times. The antigen is unknown. V lost 1 base to trimming and J lost 0 bases, with 9 bases between them. CDR1 and CDR2 from the germline V gene are SGHRS and YFSETQ. The CDR3 contains 15 residues. MiXCR was run by TCRdb on the 5' RACE reads, yielding one entry per CDR3 protein. Of approximately 300,000 distinct CDR3 sequences listed, roughly 21% were seen once; the top ten hold 20% to 25%. This sample is drawn from a study of T-cell memory formation after mild COVID-19. Study conclusions and caveats: Pre-infection memory carried some responding clones, suggesting that cross-reactive memory joined. Contracting clones from day 15 to 85 showed balanced CD4/CD8; later expanders favored CD4+.

This receptor was taken from a man aged 18 to 30 who had mild COVID-19 (a few samples of this study predate the infection). Cell type and time point are not known. What was sequenced was PBMCs or a T cell subset sorted from them (not recorded which). The chain employs TRBV5-1 and TRBJ2-3; no reliable D call. The CDR3 is CASSLNESSTDTQYF. CDR3 DNA: TGCGCCAGCAGCTTGAACGAGTCGAGCACAGATACGCAGTATTTT.